The entry below gives a single TCR beta chain sequence along with its context. Its recognized antigen is unknown. The sample holds no much larger clone one base away, and base qualities are not on file. Systemically healthy Caucasian individuals from Russia, 35 to 50 in total and aged about 6 to 100 years, were included as donors. Approximately 9.3 milliliters of peripheral blood were drawn from each donor into EDTA-treated Vacutainer tubes. Ficoll-Paque density-gradient centrifugation was used to isolate PBMCs, with at least 6.5 million per sample. Trizol reagent was used to extract total RNA from the PBMCs, yielding at least 5.5 micrograms per sample. The percentages of naive CD45RAhigh/CD27high T cells were determined by flow cytometry on a PBMC aliquot from every donor. This sample was taken from a study of blood T cells in healthy people across ages (dated by TCRdb to between 2015 and 2017). Context from the whole study: In model experiments, roughly one uniquely barcoded TCR beta cDNA molecule per two T cells was captured by template switching. For two donors (one aged 18 to 30 and one aged 80 or older), the study analyzed two additional independent replicas of 1 million unique cDNA reads from the same blood draw. Four age groups were formed from the donors: young (average approximately 15 years), middle-aged (around 37), aged (around 62) and long-lived (about 80). To avoid experimental bias, donors of different ages were distributed randomly across sequencing lanes. The study measured age-related changes in TCR beta repertoire diversity using deep sequencing normalized with unique cDNA molecular identifiers.

The library was built by means of 5' RACE. TCRdb names Illumina HiSeq 2500 as the instrument used. A second PCR of roughly 6 to 12 cycles was run with a J-beta primer mix and a sample-barcoded 5' primer. Each TCR beta cDNA molecule received a unique molecular identifier from a template-switch 5' adaptor carrying 12 random nucleotides. Each sample yielded at least 2.5 million CDR3-containing paired-end reads. First-strand cDNA synthesis was performed from all RNA using the Mint cDNA synthesis kit, with priming by a TRBC-specific oligonucleotide. All cDNA was treated with uracil-DNA glycosylase and then went through a first 18-cycle PCR with the universal primers M1SS and BC2_uni_R. The original methods were these. Normalization of each sample was performed by random selection of 1 million high-quality reads, each carrying a distinct molecular identifier. Reads with shared molecular identifiers were discarded instead of being binned into consensus sequences. MiTCR, run with a Q25 quality threshold and the strictest error-elimination algorithm, handled CDR3 identification, clonotype clustering and error correction. A nonparametric unseen species model with Euler transformation was used to estimate a lower bound on total TCR beta diversity. In TCRdb, the public reads were trimmed at Q25 with fastp and aligned with MiXCR, with productive beta chains retained. Rows are unified per CDR3 protein, each entry keeping the most common DNA and genes. These V and J calls derive from TCRdb rather than the authors' analysis. The sample table records around 800,000 distinct CDR3 sequences; around 62% of these occur just once. Roughly a quarter of the sample is held by the ten biggest clonotypes.

Study-wide findings and limitations: Because donor CMV infection status was unknown, age-related changes in expanded clonotypes were potentially confounded. Total diversity estimates from one million sequenced T cells were considered lower bounds and underestimates. There was a strong correlation between observed TCR beta diversity and the percentage of naive T cells measured by flow cytometry. Conclusive comparison of naive and antigen-experienced compartments was prevented by the profiling of bulk unsorted PBMCs. Compared with the aged group, more naive CD4+ T cells, fewer expanded clones and increased TCR diversity were shown by the long-lived group, suggesting age selection. Observed TCR beta diversity per million T cells fell roughly linearly with age, and a significant reduction was already apparent by age roughly 40.

Between the V and J ends, shortened by 0 bases and 4 bases respectively, the junction contains 11 bases. The CDR3 has 15 amino acids, counting the end cysteine and phenylalanine. Just the 45-base CDR3 DNA is kept, in frame starting at base 1. Via the germline V gene, CDR1 is MNHEY and CDR2 SVGEGT. The receptor was derived from a young man in good health. Sequencing input: blood. The rearrangement joined TRBV6-2 or TRBV6-3 to TRBJ2-3; possibly the D gene is TRBD1, per 6 matching bases. CDR3 loop: CASSYSDRLPDTQYF. The DNA is TGTGCCAGCAGTTACTCCGACAGGCTACCAGATACGCAGTATTTT.